This is a list of T cell receptor beta chains from one sample in a study of siplizumab effects on memory and regulatory T cells. The method was immunoSEQ multiplex PCR; TCRdb's version includes in-frame clones alone and lacks a portion of them. Among tens of thousands of clones listed, over 80% were seen once. Sequencing was performed on Tregs sorted from blood. The receptors originated from a human donor in good health. CDR3s include the opening cysteine and the closing phenylalanine or tryptophan. D genes are given only for firm matches. Clone sizes are given selectively: once, few, many, or a class where the clone is expanded.

V gene	CDR3 length	D gene	clone size	J gene	CDR3 protein	CDR3 DNA
TRBV2	15	TRBD2	-	TRBJ2-3	CASRRKLADGDTQYF	TGTGCCAGCAGGCGGAAGCTAGCGGATGGAGATACGCAGTATTTT
TRBV7-9	13	-	-	TRBJ1-1	CASSSPRDIEAFF	TGTGCCAGCAGCTCTCCTCGAGATATTGAAGCTTTCTTT
TRBV18	11	-	-	TRBJ2-3	CASSSTGSKYF	TGTGCCAGCTCAAGTACAGGGAGCAAGTATTTT
TRBV6-6	14	TRBD1	-	TRBJ1-1	CASRSDRGSAEAFF	TGTGCCAGCAGGTCCGACAGGGGTAGCGCTGAAGCTTTCTTT
TRBV28	15	-	-	TRBJ2-2	CASSGRGSNTGELFF	TGTGCCAGCAGTGGCCGTGGGAGCAACACCGGGGAGCTGTTTTTT
TRBV5-1	15	TRBD1	-	TRBJ2-7	CASSPGTGSVREQYF	TGCGCCAGCAGCCCCGGGACAGGATCTGTTCGAGAGCAGTACTTC
TRBV19	11	-	-	TRBJ2-1	CASSIRNEQFF	TGTGCCAGTAGTATAAGGAATGAGCAGTTCTTC
TRBV30	14	TRBD1	-	TRBJ1-3	CAWRPDRGGNTIYF	TGTGCCTGGAGACCAGACAGGGGTGGAAACACCATATATTTT
TRBV7-8	14	-	-	TRBJ2-3	CASSPTGLTDTQYF	TGTGCCAGCAGCCCAACGGGGCTCACAGATACGCAGTATTTT
TRBV7-9	15	-	few	TRBJ1-6	CASSADGQYNSPLHF	TGTGCCAGCAGCGCCGATGGACAGTATAATTCACCCCTCCACTTT
TRBV7-2	13	-	-	TRBJ1-6	CASKEGPNSPLHF	TGTGCCAGCAAGGAGGGTCCTAATTCACCCCTCCACTTT
TRBV6-1	14	-	-	TRBJ1-5	CASTGGGFAQPQHF	TGTGCCAGCACCGGAGGGGGTTTCGCTCAGCCCCAGCATTTT
TRBV6-5	13	-	-	TRBJ2-2	CASSYGGTGELFF	TGTGCCAGCAGTTACGGAGGCACCGGGGAGCTGTTTTTT
TRBV5-5	16	TRBD1	few	TRBJ2-3	CASSSGWTGEGDTQYF	TGTGCCAGCAGCTCCGGGTGGACAGGGGAGGGAGATACGCAGTATTTT
TRBV9	15	TRBD2	few	TRBJ2-5	CASSYSSGGQETQYF	TGTGCCAGCAGCTATAGCAGCGGGGGGCAAGAGACCCAGTACTTC
TRBV5-4	14	-	-	TRBJ2-7	CASSLDGSSYEQYF	TGTGCCAGCAGCTTGGATGGATCCTCCTACGAGCAGTACTTC
TRBV19	13	-	-	TRBJ1-4	CASSYDSYEKLFF	TGTGCCAGTAGTTACGACAGCTATGAAAAACTGTTTTTT
TRBV7-2	15	-	-	TRBJ2-5	CASSLLGGGAGPQYF	TGTGCCAGCAGCTTATTAGGCGGGGGCGCGGGTCCCCAGTACTTC
TRBV5-4	12	-	-	TRBJ2-5	CASSLSGGTQYF	TGTGCCAGCAGCTTGAGCGGCGGGACCCAGTACTTC
TRBV6-5	13	-	-	TRBJ1-1	CATSSTVNTEAFF	TGTGCCACCAGTTCGACGGTGAACACTGAAGCTTTCTTT
TRBV7-6	12	-	-	TRBJ2-1	CASSPQNVQQFF	TGTGCCAGCAGCCCGCAGAACGTCCAGCAGTTCTTC
TRBV29-1	13	-	-	TRBJ2-7	CSVDVAETYEQYF	TGCAGCGTTGATGTCGCAGAAACCTACGAGCAGTACTTC
TRBV6-5	15	TRBD2	-	TRBJ2-5	CASRPSGGRWETQYF	TGTGCCAGCAGGCCTAGCGGGGGCCGGTGGGAGACCCAGTACTTC
TRBV5-1	18	TRBD1	-	TRBJ1-4	CASSLERTGGLANEKLFF	TGCGCCAGCAGCTTGGAAAGGACAGGGGGCCTCGCTAATGAAAAACTGTTTTTT
TRBV4-1	15	-	-	TRBJ2-5	CASSQGRGGEETQYF	TGCGCCAGCAGCCAAGGAAGAGGGGGGGAAGAGACCCAGTACTTC
TRBV5-1	13	-	-	TRBJ1-2	CASSLGLHYGYTF	TGCGCCAGCAGCTTGGGGCTACACTATGGCTACACCTTC
TRBV2	12	-	-	TRBJ1-4	CASRMDSEKLFF	TGTGCCAGCAGAATGGACAGCGAAAAACTGTTTTTT
TRBV11-2	14	-	-	TRBJ2-5	CASSLDRGVETQYF	TGTGCCAGCAGCTTAGATAGGGGGGTAGAGACCCAGTACTTC
TRBV9	14	-	-	TRBJ1-6	CASSVGPSGSPLHF	TGTGCCAGCAGCGTAGGACCCTCGGGATCACCCCTCCACTTT
TRBV10-2	13	-	-	TRBJ1-3	CASSEVAGNTIYF	TGCGCCAGCAGTGAAGTCGCTGGAAACACCATATATTTT
TRBV10-1	13	-	-	TRBJ1-1	CASSDRTAHEAFF	TGCGCCAGCAGTGACCGGACAGCACATGAAGCTTTCTTT
TRBV18	14	-	few	TRBJ2-7	CASSPNQDAHEQYF	TGTGCCAGCTCACCAAACCAAGATGCCCACGAGCAGTACTTC
TRBV6-6	14	-	-	TRBJ1-5	CASSYGNSNQPQHF	TGTGCCAGCAGTTACGGGAACAGTAATCAGCCCCAGCATTTT
TRBV5-4	14	-	once	TRBJ2-3	CASSSQGYADTQYF	TGTGCCAGCAGCTCCCAGGGTTACGCAGATACGCAGTATTTT
TRBV18	16	TRBD1	once	TRBJ1-1	CASSPYQTGTNTEAFF	TGTGCCAGCTCACCATACCAGACAGGGACGAACACTGAAGCTTTCTTT
TRBV15	15	TRBD1	-	TRBJ1-2	CATSRAGQITYGYTF	TGTGCCACCAGCAGAGCGGGACAGATAACGTATGGCTACACCTTC
TRBV7-8	17	-	-	TRBJ1-4	CASSPDQGWATNEKLFF	TGTGCCAGCAGCCCTGACCAGGGCTGGGCAACTAATGAAAAACTGTTTTTT
TRBV19	12	-	-	TRBJ2-3	CASSIDTDTQYF	TGTGCCAGTAGTATAGACACAGATACGCAGTATTTT
TRBV5-1	13	-	once	TRBJ2-7	CASSGELGYEQYF	TGCGCCAGCAGCGGTGAGTTAGGCTACGAGCAGTACTTC
TRBV6-5	15	-	-	TRBJ1-3	CASSSWEGRGNTIYF	TGTGCCAGCAGCTCCTGGGAGGGCAGGGGAAACACCATATATTTT
TRBV19	13	-	-	TRBJ2-4	CASSIGSKNIQYF	TGTGCCAGTAGTATAGGATCAAAAAACATTCAGTACTTC
TRBV10-2	12	-	-	TRBJ2-5	CASSSAPETQYF	TGCGCCAGCAGTTCCGCGCCGGAGACCCAGTACTTC
TRBV18	14	-	-	TRBJ2-7	CASSELTSSYEQYF	TGTGCCAGCTCAGAACTGACAAGCTCCTACGAGCAGTACTTC
TRBV5-6	15	-	-	TRBJ2-2	CASSSTGLGTGELFF	TGTGCCAGCAGCTCTACAGGGCTCGGCACCGGGGAGCTGTTTTTT
TRBV6-6	14	-	-	TRBJ2-7	CASRTGATLFEQYF	TGTGCCAGCAGGACCGGGGCAACCCTTTTCGAGCAGTACTTC
TRBV25-1	14	TRBD2	-	TRBJ2-5	CASSGRGYGETQYF	TGTGCCAGCAGTGGGCGGGGGTACGGAGAGACCCAGTACTTC